This T cell receptor beta chain came from a study of blood T cell repertoires in COVID-19. The CDR3 runs to 16 residues. V was pared by 0 bases and J by 0 bases, with 11 bases between. The germline gives CDR1 MNHEY, CDR2 SVGAGI. Sequenced by immunoSEQ multiplex PCR; TCRdb stores in-frame clones only, minus some. This table holds about 180,000 clones, 86% found once. This sequence originates from a man in his 70s with active or convalescent COVID-19. This chain connects TRBV6-5 to TRBJ1-2; no clear D. Source material: peripheral blood. The DNA for the CDR3 is TGTGCCAGCAGTTACTCGCGGGCGCTTTCTAACTATGGCTACACCTTC. Protein product: CASSYSRALSNYGYTF.